This T cell receptor beta chain is drawn from a study of CD8+ T cells in alopecia areata. At the level of the study: A 6-month period off drug followed tofacitinib, which lasted 6 to 18 months.

The CDR3 has 12 amino acids. CDR1 and CDR2 from the germline V gene are MNHEY and SVGAGI. V was cut by 6 bases and J by 4 bases, with 9 bases left in between. As the sequencing template, cDNA was produced by extracting RNA and reverse transcribing it. Assay used: immunoSEQ multiplex PCR; TCRdb lists only in-frame clones, some missing. The data hold 100,000 to 150,000 clones, with approximately 58% observed a single time. Lesional scalp punch biopsies and peripheral blood came from alopecia areata patients. J is TRBJ1-2 and V is TRBV6-5; perhaps TRBD1 as D (6 bases). This clonotype was sampled from a human donor with alopecia areata. This sample comprised CD4+ T cells sorted from blood, obtained at week 0. The CDR3 DNA reads as TGTGCCAGCAGACAGGACAGCTATGGCTACACCTTC. Residues: CASRQDSYGYTF.